This is a list of T cell receptor beta chains from one sample in a study. Some clones are missing from TCRdb's copy, which holds only in-frame ones; the method was immunoSEQ multiplex PCR. The sample carries nearly 70,000 clones, about 94% recorded once. What was sequenced was PBMCs. The receptors were sampled from a man aged 35-49 years with rheumatoid arthritis. CDR3s include the opening cysteine and the closing phenylalanine or tryptophan. Fields, in order: V gene, D gene, J gene, clone size, CDR3 DNA, CDR3 protein. D genes are given only for firm matches. Size is omitted from some rows. Given values are once, few, many or a class for expanded clones.

>TRBV3-1/TRBV3-2|TRBD1|TRBJ2-7|.
TGTGCCAGCAGCCATGGACAGGGGGACGAGCAGTACTTC
CASSHGQGDEQYF
>TRBV7-3|TRBD2|TRBJ2-1|few
TGTGCCAGCAGCTTGCTAGCGGGATTCCATGAGCAGTTCTTC
CASSLLAGFHEQFF
>TRBV6-5|.|TRBJ1-5|.
TGTGCCAGCAGTTACTCGTCGCAGGGTGATCAGCCCCAGCATTTT
CASSYSSQGDQPQHF
>TRBV19|TRBD2|TRBJ2-1|.
TGTGCCAGTAGTATGTGGACTAGCTATGAGCAGTTCTTC
CASSMWTSYEQFF
>TRBV11-2|TRBD1|TRBJ1-5|.
TGTGCCAGCAGCCCAGGGACAGGGAGGAATCAGCCCCAGCATTTT
CASSPGTGRNQPQHF
>TRBV3-1/TRBV3-2|.|TRBJ1-5|.
TGTGCCAGCAGCCCCGCACGGGGTTATGGCAATCAGCCCCAGCATTTT
CASSPARGYGNQPQHF
>TRBV21-1|.|TRBJ2-1|.
TGTGCCAGTCCCTCTAGCGGGAGTATGGGTAGTAACAATGAGCAGTTCTTC
CASPSSGSMGSNNEQFF
>TRBV6-5|.|TRBJ2-5|.
TGTGCCAGCAGGACACAGGGCCAAGAGACCCAGTACTTC
CASRTQGQETQYF
>TRBV9|TRBD1|TRBJ2-7|.
TGTGCCAGCAGCGTAGCGGGACAGAGTTACGAGCAGTACTTC
CASSVAGQSYEQYF
>TRBV7-8|.|TRBJ1-2|.
TGTGCCAGCAGCTTAGGGGCCGGGGCGCGGGGGGACTATGGCTACACCTTC
CASSLGAGARGDYGYTF
>TRBV11-3|TRBD2|TRBJ2-1|.
TGTGCCAGCAGCTTCCGGGGGGGATACAATGAGCAGTTCTTC
CASSFRGGYNEQFF
>TRBV18|.|TRBJ1-4|.
TGTGCCAGCTCACCGAAGGAAGTCCGTGAAAAACTGTTTTTT
CASSPKEVREKLFF
>TRBV27|.|TRBJ1-6|.
TGTGCCAGCAGTCGAGGGTCTTCACCCCTCCACTTT
CASSRGSSPLHF
>TRBV19|.|TRBJ1-2|.
TGTGCCAGTAGTATCCCGACAACCTTACGTGGCTACACCTTC
CASSIPTTLRGYTF
>TRBV18|TRBD1|TRBJ1-4|.
TGTGCCAGCTCGTTGGGACAGACCTCTAATGAAAAACTGTTTTTT
CASSLGQTSNEKLFF
>TRBV2|TRBD1|TRBJ2-5|once
TGTGCCAGCAGTAGAGACAGGGAAGAGACCCAGTACTTC
CASSRDREETQYF
>TRBV30|TRBD1|TRBJ2-2|.
TGTGCCTGGAGTTTCCGGGACAGAAACACCGGGGAGCTGTTTTTT
CAWSFRDRNTGELFF
>TRBV2|TRBD2|TRBJ2-7|.
TGTGCCAGCAGCGTGACTAGCGGGTCACCCTTTTCCTACGAGCAGTACTTC
CASSVTSGSPFSYEQYF